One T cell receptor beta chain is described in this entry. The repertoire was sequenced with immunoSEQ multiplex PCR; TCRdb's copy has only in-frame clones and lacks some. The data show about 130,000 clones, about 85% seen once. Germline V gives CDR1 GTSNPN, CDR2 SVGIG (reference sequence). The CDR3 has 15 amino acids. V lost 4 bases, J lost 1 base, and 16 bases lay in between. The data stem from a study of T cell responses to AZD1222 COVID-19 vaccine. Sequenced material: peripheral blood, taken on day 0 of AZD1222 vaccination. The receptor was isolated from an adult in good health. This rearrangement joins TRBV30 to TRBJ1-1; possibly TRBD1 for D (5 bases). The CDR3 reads CAWTSKATGNTEAFF. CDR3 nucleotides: TGTGCCTGGACGAGCAAGGCCACAGGGAACACTGAAGCTTTCTTT. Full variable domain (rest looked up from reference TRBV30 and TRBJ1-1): SQTIHQWPATLVQPVGSPLSLECTVEGTSNPNLYWYRQAAGRGLQLLFYSVGIGQISSEVPQNLSASRPQDRQFILSSKKLLLSDSGFYLCAWTSKATGNTEAFFGQGTRLTVV.